This T cell receptor (beta chain) was captured by sequencing in a study of graft-versus-host responses after intestinal transplantation. Measured with immunoSEQ multiplex PCR; TCRdb has only the in-frame clones, and not every one. The sample has some 90,000 clones, around 90% seen once. With V trimmed by 0 bases and J by 5 bases, 10 bases remained unmatched. Germline V gene lookup returns CDR1 SGDLS and CDR2 YYNGEE. CDR3 length: 16 amino acids. A note on this clone: As yet, its antigen is unknown.

This sequence joins TRBV9 and TRBJ2-5; TRBD2 agrees at 7 bases. This clonotype was obtained from a human donor who was the organ donor for an intestinal transplant. Source: unstimulated CD8+ T cells sorted from spleen or lymph node cells, taken before transplant. The CDR3 loop is CASSVEMIGGSETQYF. In nucleotides, the CDR3 is TGTGCCAGCAGCGTAGAAATGATCGGGGGGTCCGAGACCCAGTACTTC.